Each of the 23 T cell receptor beta chains below was sequenced from the same sample in a study of blood T cell repertoires in COVID-19. The repertoire was sequenced with immunoSEQ multiplex PCR; TCRdb's copy has only in-frame clones and lacks some. The sample records about 140,000 clones, about 79% being singletons. The sample taken for sequencing was peripheral blood. The receptors stem from a woman at least 80 years old with active or convalescent COVID-19.

The chain has TRBV19 and TRBJ1-1, with a tentative D call TRBD1 (5 bases). CDR1 and CDR2 from the germline V gene are LNHDA and SQIVND (reference sequence). V was cut by 6 bases and J by 4 bases, with 12 bases left in between. The CDR3 spans 13 residues. CDR3 in amino acids: CASRGGPATEAFF. The CDR3 nucleotides read TGTGCCAGTAGGGGGGGACCGGCCACTGAAGCTTTCTTT.

The V and J genes are TRBV6-5 and TRBJ1-1; D remains unclear. The length of the CDR3 is 12 residues. CDR1 and CDR2 (germline): MNHEY, SVGAGI. Trimming pared 10 bases from V and 3 bases from J, leaving 12 bases between. The DNA of the CDR3 is TGTGCCACAGCGTCCTGGTACACTGAAGCTTTCTTT. Its protein product is CATASWYTEAFF.

The chain has TRBV7-2 and TRBJ1-2, with a tentative D call TRBD1 (6 bases). The CDR3 sequence is 14 residues long. Germline V gene lookup returns CDR1 SGHTA and CDR2 FQGNSA. Trimming took off 1 base at V and 8 bases at J, with 14 bases between the two ends. The CDR3 DNA reads TGTGCCAGCAGCTTAGGTTTTGGGGGCGGCGGCTACACCTTC. Its protein is CASSLGFGGGGYTF.

The V and J genes are TRBV2 and TRBJ1-4, with a tentative D call TRBD1 (6 bases). With 0 bases removed from V and 6 bases from J, the gap between germline ends came to 11 bases. Per germline, CDR1 SNHLY and CDR2 FYNNEI. The CDR3 totals 15 residues. The CDR3 here is CASSEAGGGYEKLFF. The CDR3 DNA sequence: TGTGCCAGCAGTGAAGCAGGGGGGGGTTATGAAAAACTGTTTTTT.

This clone was seen more than once but under ten times. An end of the junction differs from the germline gene, which may be a read error. The chain employs TRBV7-7 and TRBJ2-5, with 9 bases lining up with TRBD2. Per germline, CDR1 SSHAT and CDR2 FNYEAQ (reference sequence). CDR3 size: 18 residues. The CDR3 region is CASSPVLSGGLNQETQYF. CDR3 coding DNA: TGTGCTAGCAGCCCAGTCCTCAGCGGGGGGCTCAACCAAGAGACCCAGTACTTC.

The rearrangement uses TRBV28 and TRBJ2-5; no clear D. Germline values: CDR1 MDHEN, CDR2 SYDVKM. This CDR3 contains 15 residues. Trimming left V 4 bases short and J 0 bases short, with 12 bases between. This CDR3 is CASSSAARNQETQYF. The CDR3 nucleotides read TGTGCCAGCAGTTCCGCGGCCCGGAACCAAGAGACCCAGTACTTC. The full variable domain, its missing parts supplied by reference TRBV28 and TRBJ2-5, is DVKVTQSSRYLVKRTGEKVFLECVQDMDHENMFWYRQDPGLGLRLIYFSYDVKMKEKGDIPEGYSVSREKKERFSLILESASTNQTSMYLCASSSAARNQETQYFGPGTRLLVL.

The chain carries TRBV7-8 and TRBJ2-3; 10 bases fit TRBD1. Trimming took 4 bases from V and 4 from J; bases not matched to a gene: 2. CDR3 size: 14 residues. The germline gives CDR1 SGHVS, CDR2 FQNEAQ. The CDR3 sequence is CASSSGQGSDTQYF. The CDR3 DNA reads as TGTGCCAGCAGCTCGGGACAGGGGTCAGATACGCAGTATTTT.

This chain links TRBV5-4 with TRBJ2-1; perhaps TRBD1 as D (5 bases). Germline values: CDR1 SGHNT, CDR2 YYREEE (reference sequence). V shed 4 bases and J shed 3 bases, with 17 bases lying between them. The CDR3 length is 16 residues. In DNA, the CDR3 is TGTGCCAGCAGCAATGGGCAGGGTGTGAGCTACAATGAGCAGTTCTTC. Protein product: CASSNGQGVSYNEQFF.

The rearrangement uses TRBV10-1 and TRBJ1-1, with 9 bases aligning to TRBD1. V gave up 3 bases and J gave up 5 bases; unmatched junction bases: 7. This CDR3 is 15 amino acids long. In germline, CDR1 is WNHNN, CDR2 SYGVQD (reference sequence). CDR3 sequence (DNA): TGCGCCAGCAGTGACCCCGGGACAGGGAAAACTGAAGCTTTCTTT. Encoded protein: CASSDPGTGKTEAFF.

This chain's CDR3 is CASSVQQNTEAFF. Here the CDR3 DNA reads TGCGCCAGCAGTGTTCAACAGAACACTGAAGCTTTCTTT. The gene calls are TRBV10-1 and TRBJ1-1; D is uncertain. Germline lookup yields CDR1 WNHNN and CDR2 SYGVQD (reference sequence). The V gene lost 4 bases and the J gene lost 1 base, with 7 bases spanning the gap. This CDR3 contains 13 residues.

This rearrangement joins TRBV28 to TRBJ1-4; D might be TRBD1 (6 bases). This CDR3 comprises 15 residues. Per germline, CDR1 MDHEN and CDR2 SYDVKM. With 7 bases removed from V and 7 bases from J, the gap between germline ends came to 19 bases. The CDR3 spells CASIQAGGLSEKLFF. The CDR3, as DNA: TGTGCCAGCATCCAAGCGGGGGGGCTTAGTGAAAAACTGTTTTTT. Combining the CDR3 with reference TRBV28 and TRBJ1-4 gives the whole variable domain DVKVTQSSRYLVKRTGEKVFLECVQDMDHENMFWYRQDPGLGLRLIYFSYDVKMKEKGDIPEGYSVSREKKERFSLILESASTNQTSMYLCASIQAGGLSEKLFFGSGTQLSVL.

The genes are TRBV20-1 and TRBJ1-1, with D possibly matching TRBD1 (5 bases). Germline V gene lookup returns CDR1 DFQATT and CDR2 SNEGSKA (reference sequence). V lost 8 bases and J lost 7, with 14 bases in between. The CDR3 spans 11 residues. CDR3 nucleotide sequence: TGCAGTTCCTCCGCGGGGGGTGAAGCTTTCTTT. It yields the protein CSSSAGGEAFF.

The V gene is TRBV11-3, the J gene TRBJ1-3; no reliable D call. The germline V gene encodes CDR1 SGHNT and CDR2 YENEEA. This CDR3 has 16 residues. Trimming shortened V by 7 bases and J by 0 bases, and 16 bases separated the two germline ends. In DNA, the CDR3 is TGTGCCAGCAAGCTCGGGAATGGGGACTCTGGAAACACCATATATTTT. Residues: CASKLGNGDSGNTIYF.

V and J are TRBV3-1 (or the pseudogene TRBV3-2) and TRBJ1-2; maybe TRBD1 (6 bases). V lost 3 bases and J 0 bases, leaving 11 bases between the germline ends. CDR1 and CDR2 from the germline V gene are LGHDT and YNNKEL (reference sequence). CDR3 length: 15 amino acids. DNA for the CDR3: TGTGCCAGCAGCCATCGGGGGGGCACTAACTATGGCTACACCTTC. Encoded protein: CASSHRGGTNYGYTF.

This clone was seen just once. The genes are TRBV6-1 and TRBJ2-7; TRBD2 agrees at 12 bases. The CDR3 runs 14 residues. Germline values: CDR1 MNHNS, CDR2 SASEGT. Germline trimming cut 2 bases from V and 7 bases from J; bases unmatched to any gene: 3. The CDR3 DNA sequence: TGTGCCAGCAGTGAACTAGCGGGGGGGTTTGAGCAGTACTTC. Translating gives CASSELAGGFEQYF.

J is TRBJ2-1 and V is TRBV2; 9 bases are shared with TRBD1. Germline V gene sequence: CDR1 SNHLY, CDR2 FYNNEI. V was clipped by 7 bases and J by 3 bases; unmatched bases: 4. The CDR3 is 14 amino acids. This CDR3 is CASKGQGVYNEQFF. CDR3 sequence (DNA): TGTGCCAGCAAGGGACAGGGTGTCTACAATGAGCAGTTCTTC.

This clone was seen a few times. The chain combines TRBV19 with TRBJ2-1; 12 bases are shared with TRBD2. Germline CDR1 LNHDA, CDR2 SQIVND (reference sequence). This CDR3 comprises 14 residues. V trimming: 4 bases; J trimming: 6 bases; junction bases outside the gene matches: 1. The CDR3 nucleotides are TGTGCCAGTAGTAGGACTAGCGGGGCCAATGAGCAGTTCTTC. Encoded protein: CASSRTSGANEQFF.

This rearrangement joins TRBV2 to TRBJ1-1; D possibly corresponds to TRBD1 (5 bases). Germline values: CDR1 SNHLY, CDR2 FYNNEI. V gave up 5 bases and J gave up 11 bases, with 18 bases separating them. This CDR3 is built from 13 residues. The CDR3 sequence: CASSRSREGLAFF. As DNA, the CDR3 is TGTGCCAGCAGTAGAAGCAGGGAAGGTTTGGCTTTCTTT.

This clone was counted a few times. V gene TRBV7-9 combines with J gene TRBJ1-3, with D unresolved. With 1 base removed from V and 9 bases from J, the gap between germline ends came to 16 bases. Germline CDR1 SEHNR, CDR2 FQNEAQ (reference sequence). This CDR3 is 15 amino acids long. DNA of the CDR3: TGTGCCAGCAGCTTAGGTATCAGTCTCAGTGGCACCATATATTTT. Translated, it gives CASSLGISLSGTIYF. Combining the CDR3 with reference TRBV7-9 and TRBJ1-3 gives the whole variable domain DTGVSQNPRHKITKRGQNVTFRCDPISEHNRLYWYRQTLGQGPEFLTYFQNEAQLEKSRLLSDRFSAERPKGSFSTLEIQRTEQGDSAMYLCASSLGISLSGTIYFGEGSWLTVV.

The chain has TRBV7-2 and TRBJ2-3, with D perhaps matching TRBD2 (6 bases). The germline V gene has CDR1 SGHTA and CDR2 FQGNSA. This CDR3 has 16 amino acids. V was trimmed by 3 bases and J by 0 bases, leaving 13 bases between them. The CDR3 loop is CASSLIAARSTDTQYF. DNA of the CDR3: TGTGCCAGCAGCTTGATAGCGGCCAGGAGCACAGATACGCAGTATTTT. The full variable domain, with the rest looked up from reference TRBV7-2 and TRBJ2-3, is GAGVSQSPSNKVTEKGKDVELRCDPISGHTALYWYRQSLGQGLEFLIYFQGNSAPDKSGLPSDRFSAERTGGSVSTLTIQRTQQEDSAVYLCASSLIAARSTDTQYFGPGTRLTVL.

V is TRBV6-5 and J is TRBJ1-3; 7 nucleotides agree with TRBD1. This CDR3 contains 13 residues. CDR1 and CDR2 (germline): MNHEY, SVGAGI. V was pared by 6 bases and J by 3 bases, with 2 bases of the junction left unmatched. In DNA, the CDR3 is TGTGCCAGCAGCCGACAGGGTGGAAACACCATATATTTT. Protein: CASSRQGGNTIYF.

The gene calls are TRBV11-2 and TRBJ1-1, with TRBD1 as a possible D gene (6 bases). V gave up 5 bases and J gave up 2 bases, with 15 bases separating them. Germline V lookup: CDR1 SGHAT, CDR2 FQNNGV. There are 15 residues in the CDR3. The CDR3 protein is CASSPFRGGNTEAFF. Written as DNA, the CDR3 is TGTGCCAGCAGCCCATTTAGAGGGGGTAACACTGAAGCTTTCTTT.

The chain employs TRBV14 and TRBJ2-1, with TRBD1 matching over 9 bases. After removal of 5 bases from V and 5 bases from J, the junction contained 7 bases not matched to a gene. The CDR3 totals 15 residues. Germline values: CDR1 SGHDN, CDR2 FVKESK. Written as DNA, the CDR3 is TGTGCCAGCAGCGGGCGGGACAGGGTTGACAATGAGCAGTTCTTC. Amino acid sequence: CASSGRDRVDNEQFF.